This record covers a single T cell receptor (beta chain). The PCR contained 60 Vbeta and 13 Jbeta primers. Clones were read by immunoSEQ multiplex PCR, and TCRdb kept only the in-frame ones, dropping some. The table has some 90,000 clones, roughly 79% seen once; the top ten hold less than 5%. CDR3 length: 15 residues. Per germline, CDR1 MNHNS and CDR2 SASEGT. V was clipped by 6 bases and J by 1 base, with 15 bases between them. The data belong to a study of cytomegalovirus exposure and HLA in healthy donors. Study-level information: Researchers found that about 84% of 350 to 500 genotyped donors fell within the Caucasian-associated ancestry cluster.

What was sequenced was PBMCs. V is TRBV6-1 and J is TRBJ1-1; D possibly corresponds to TRBD1 (5 bases). This sequence was found in an older woman in good health and CMV-seropositive. CDR3: CASRQVQGANTEAFF. The CDR3 DNA reads as TGTGCCAGCAGACAAGTGCAGGGCGCGAACACTGAAGCTTTCTTT.